This T cell receptor beta chain was identified in a study of Ad26.COV2.S vaccination and SARS-CoV-2 variants. General study points: Marked by substantial breadth, spike-specific CD8+ and CD4+ T cell responses were reportedly seen after vaccination. The TCR breadth and depth analyses may have understated or missed part of the total T cell responses.

The CDR3 covers 11 residues. Germline V gives CDR1 GTSNPN, CDR2 SVGIG (reference sequence). Trimming shortened V by 1 base and J by 5 bases, and 6 bases separated the two germline ends. Note on this clone: Antigen unknown.

Data came from immunoSEQ multiplex PCR; TCRdb stores just in-frame clones and leaves some out. Found here are 350,000 to 450,000 clones, around 83% of them singletons; the top ten hold 3% to 4%. This sample's treatment: around 19 received Ad26.COV2.S at low or high dose, single or two shots; several received placebo; per-sample allocation not given. Vaccine and placebo recipients were sampled on day 63 after the first injection. Boston supplied an adult donor aged 18-55 years. The TCR was taken from a person aged 18-65 years who received the Ad26.COV2.S COVID-19 vaccine or a placebo. The sample was peripheral blood, taken in a trial of Ad26.COV2.S vaccine versus placebo. The V call is TRBV30, the J call TRBJ2-7; D remains unclear. The CDR3 sequence: CAWSGPDEQYF. CDR3 DNA sequence: TGTGCCTGGAGTGGCCCGGACGAGCAGTACTTC.